Presented here are 12 T cell receptor beta chains from one specimen sequenced in a study of blood T cell repertoires in COVID-19. The assay was immunoSEQ multiplex PCR, and TCRdb's table has in-frame clones only and misses some. The sample yields some 93,000 clones, 70% to 90% seen once. Input material: peripheral blood. These receptors were taken from a man aged 55-75 years with acute or convalescent COVID-19.

This chain uses TRBV5-1 with TRBJ2-1; possibly TRBD2 for D (5 bases). Germline assignment: CDR1 SGHRS and CDR2 YFSETQ. Trimming took off 6 bases at V and 0 bases at J, with 13 bases between the two ends. This CDR3 region has 15 residues. The CDR3 DNA reads as TGCGCCAGCAAACAAGCGGCAAACTCCTACAATGAGCAGTTCTTC. Its protein is CASKQAANSYNEQFF.

The chain uses TRBV6-5 and TRBJ2-1; 8 bases line up with TRBD1. The V gene's germline CDR1 is MNHEY and CDR2 SVGAGI. Trimming took 5 bases from V and 0 from J; bases not matched to a gene: 3. The CDR3 contains 15 residues. CDR3 bases: TGTGCCAGCAGTCAGGACAGGGCCTCCTACAATGAGCAGTTCTTC. This encodes CASSQDRASYNEQFF.

This clone showed up just once. The gene calls are TRBV6-5 and TRBJ1-2, with 8 bases identical to TRBD1. This CDR3 has 13 amino acids. Germline assignment: CDR1 MNHEY and CDR2 SVGAGI. CDR3 nucleotide sequence: TGTGCTCAGGGTACGGACAGGGTGCAGGGCTACACCTTC. Its protein is CAQGTDRVQGYTF.

This chain connects TRBV5-1 to TRBJ2-1; 12 positions agree with TRBD2. Germline values: CDR1 SGHRS, CDR2 YFSETQ. The trim removed 4 bases at V and 7 bases at J, leaving 6 bases unmatched. The CDR3 length is 15 residues. CDR3 loop: CASSPLAGGWNEQFF. The DNA of the CDR3 is TGCGCCAGCAGCCCACTAGCGGGGGGTTGGAATGAGCAGTTCTTC.

This clone was counted only a few times. The chain combines TRBV27 with TRBJ1-2; D is ambiguous. V lost 5 bases to trimming and J lost 5 bases, with 12 bases between them. In germline, CDR1 is MNHEY, CDR2 SMNVEV (reference sequence). The CDR3 loop spans 13 amino acids. The CDR3 DNA sequence: TGTGCCAGCAGTGCCGGGGTTATTTATGGCTACACCTTC. It translates to CASSAGVIYGYTF.

This sequence joins TRBV9 and TRBJ2-7; 9 nucleotides agree with TRBD2. The CDR3 spans 15 residues. V lost 0 bases, J lost 0 bases, and 1 base stayed unmatched. The germline CDR1 and CDR2 sequences are SGDLS and YYNGEE. CDR3 sequence: CASSVGAGGSYEQYF. DNA for the CDR3: TGTGCCAGCAGCGTAGGAGCGGGAGGCTCCTACGAGCAGTACTTC.

The chain combines TRBV7-2 with TRBJ1-2; the D is unclear. CDR3 size: 14 residues. V was trimmed by 5 bases and J by 8 bases, leaving 18 bases between them. Germline CDR1 is SGHTA and CDR2 is FQGNSA. CDR3 in DNA: TGTGCCAGCAGCCTAACCCCCGGGAGCGGAGGCTACACCTTC. Amino acids: CASSLTPGSGGYTF.

This clone was observed a few times. The rearrangement joins TRBV5-4 to TRBJ2-7, with D possibly TRBD1 on 5 matching bases. The CDR3 has 16 residues. The germline V gene has CDR1 SGHNT and CDR2 YYREEE (reference sequence). V lost 4 bases to trimming and J lost 0 bases, with 17 bases between them. Written as DNA, the CDR3 is TGTGCCAGCAGCCCTGGGCAGGGCTCGAGCTCCTACGAGCAGTACTTC. Translating it yields CASSPGQGSSSYEQYF. The variable domain in full, with the rest retrieved from reference TRBV5-4 and TRBJ2-7, is ETGVTQSPTHLIKTRGQQVTLRCSSQSGHNTVSWYQQALGQGPQFIFQYYREEENGRGNFPPRFSGLQFPNYSSELNVNALELDDSALYLCASSPGQGSSSYEQYFGPGTRLTVT.

The rearrangement joins TRBV4-2 to TRBJ1-2, with TRBD1 identical over 9 bases. This CDR3 is 17 amino acids long. Germline-derived CDR1 and CDR2 are LGHNA and YNFKEQ. V lost 0 bases and J lost 8; bases outside the gene matches: 13. The CDR3 sequence is CASSQESLTGGIQGYTF. CDR3 nucleotide sequence: TGTGCCAGCAGCCAAGAGAGCTTGACAGGGGGGATACAAGGCTACACCTTC.

This chain joins TRBV11-2 and TRBJ1-1; 7 nucleotides align to TRBD1. Per germline, CDR1 SGHAT and CDR2 FQNNGV. The CDR3 is made up of 15 amino acids. J gave up 7 bases and V 1 base, and 9 bases lay outside the gene matches. The CDR3 here is CASSLVSVGGDEAFF. The CDR3 region has the DNA TGTGCCAGCAGCTTAGTTTCGGTAGGGGGCGATGAAGCTTTCTTT. Filled out from reference TRBV11-2 and TRBJ1-1, the complete variable domain reads EAGVAQSPRYKIIEKRQSVAFWCNPISGHATLYWYQQILGQGPKLLIQFQNNGVVDDSQLPKDRFSAERLKGVDSTLKIQPAKLEDSAVYLCASSLVSVGGDEAFFGQGTRLTVV.

V is TRBV28 and J is TRBJ2-6, with 8 bases aligning to TRBD1. The junction had 3 bases not matched to a gene; V was cut back by 6 bases and J by 2 bases. Germline V gene sequence: CDR1 MDHEN, CDR2 SYDVKM. The CDR3 is 15 amino acids. CDR3 nucleotide sequence: TGTGCCAGCAGGGCACAGGGGGCTGGGGCCAACGTCCTGACTTTC. This translates into CASRAQGAGANVLTF. The complete variable domain, with remaining parts taken from reference TRBV28 and TRBJ2-6, reads DVKVTQSSRYLVKRTGEKVFLECVQDMDHENMFWYRQDPGLGLRLIYFSYDVKMKEKGDIPEGYSVSREKKERFSLILESASTNQTSMYLCASRAQGAGANVLTFGAGSRLTVL.

The genes are TRBV18 and TRBJ2-1; 10 bases fit TRBD2. Germline CDR1 reads KGHSH; CDR2 reads LQKENI. V was pared by 2 bases and J by 5 bases, with 6 bases of the junction left unmatched. The CDR3 is 16 residues long. In nucleotides, the CDR3 is TGTGCCAGCTCACCAGCCGGGACTAGCGACAACAATGAGCAGTTCTTC. It yields the protein CASSPAGTSDNNEQFF.